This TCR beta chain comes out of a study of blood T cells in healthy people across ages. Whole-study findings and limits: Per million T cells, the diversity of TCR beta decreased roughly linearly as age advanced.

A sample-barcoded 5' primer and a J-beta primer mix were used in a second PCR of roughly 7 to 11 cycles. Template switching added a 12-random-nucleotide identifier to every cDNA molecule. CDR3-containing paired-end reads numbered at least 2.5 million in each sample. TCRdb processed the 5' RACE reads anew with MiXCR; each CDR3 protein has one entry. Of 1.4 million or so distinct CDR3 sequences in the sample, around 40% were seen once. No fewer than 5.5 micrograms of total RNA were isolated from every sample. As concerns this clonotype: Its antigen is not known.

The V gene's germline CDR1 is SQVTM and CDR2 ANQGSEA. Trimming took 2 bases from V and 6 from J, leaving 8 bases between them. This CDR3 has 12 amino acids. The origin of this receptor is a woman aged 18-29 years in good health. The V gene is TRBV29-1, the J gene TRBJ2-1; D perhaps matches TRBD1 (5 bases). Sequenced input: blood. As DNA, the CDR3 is TGCAGCGTTGAACAGGGCTCCAATGAGCAGTTCTTC. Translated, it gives CSVEQGSNEQFF.